The 30 T cell receptor beta chains reported below all come from one sample, sequenced in a study of blood T cell repertoires in COVID-19. Assay used: immunoSEQ multiplex PCR; TCRdb lists only in-frame clones, some missing. The table has 100,000 to 150,000 clones, less than 90% seen once; the top ten hold 6.6%. Sample: peripheral blood. The receptors were sampled from a man older than 75 with active or convalescent COVID-19.

This clone has only one observation. The chain has TRBV6-2 or TRBV6-3 and TRBJ2-7, with 9 nucleotides matching TRBD2. The CDR3 has 14 amino acids. The ends lost 2 bases at V and 3 bases at J; junction bases unmatched: 2. CDR1 and CDR2 (germline): MNHEY, SVGEGT. CDR3 in amino acids: CASSYIAGVYEQYF. The CDR3 bases are TGTGCCAGCAGTTACATAGCGGGAGTCTACGAGCAGTACTTC.

The rearrangement joins TRBV29-1 to TRBJ2-7; TRBD2 agrees at 13 bases. This CDR3 is built from 16 residues. CDR1 is SQVTM and CDR2 is ANQGSEA in the germline V gene. Germline trimming cut 3 bases from V and 1 base from J; bases unmatched to any gene: 6. The CDR3 reads CSVEWTSGSRSYEQYF. As DNA, the CDR3 is TGCAGCGTTGAGTGGACTAGCGGGAGTAGGTCCTACGAGCAGTACTTC.

The genes are TRBV7-2 and TRBJ2-1; 7 bases agree with TRBD2. Unmatched junction bases numbered 9, after V lost 2 bases and J lost 5 bases. The CDR3 has 16 amino acids. Germline lookup yields CDR1 SGHTA and CDR2 FQGNSA. The CDR3 region is CASSLRAGAIDNEQFF. CDR3 DNA sequence: TGTGCCAGCAGCTTACGTGCGGGAGCGATCGACAATGAGCAGTTCTTC.

This clone was seen a handful of times. The chain recombines TRBV4-2 with TRBJ2-7; a possible D gene is TRBD1 (6 bases). The germline CDR1 and CDR2 sequences are LGHNA and YNFKEQ. This CDR3 is built from 15 residues. The V gene lost 1 base and the J gene lost 3 bases, with 13 bases spanning the gap. The CDR3 nucleotides read TGTGCCAGCAGCCAAGCGCACAGGGCCCACTACGAGCAGTACTTC. This encodes CASSQAHRAHYEQYF.

V is TRBV5-8 and J is TRBJ2-3; a weak D match, TRBD2 (5 bases). CDR3 length: 15 residues. The V and J ends lost 1 base and 2 bases respectively, with 11 bases between them. Germline lookup yields CDR1 SGHTS and CDR2 YDEGEE. CDR3 DNA sequence: TGTGCCAGCAGCTTGAGAGGGCAGGACACAGATACGCAGTATTTT. This gives the protein CASSLRGQDTDTQYF.

This rearrangement joins TRBV28 to TRBJ1-4, with D maybe TRBD1 (6 bases). This CDR3 spans 15 amino acids. The V gene's germline CDR1 is MDHEN and CDR2 SYDVKM. Trimming removed 4 bases at V and 7 bases at J, with 16 bases between. For the CDR3, the DNA is TGTGCCAGCAGTTCTGGGGGCGGCGGAGGTGAAAAACTGTTTTTT. It translates to CASSSGGGGGEKLFF.

The J gene is TRBJ1-5, the V gene TRBV19, with TRBD1 matching over 7 bases. V trimming: 7 bases; J trimming: 6 bases; junction bases outside the gene matches: 9. This CDR3 has 14 residues. In germline, CDR1 is LNHDA, CDR2 SQIVND (reference sequence). The CDR3 sequence is CASTGTVSGQPQHF. CDR3 sequence (DNA): TGTGCCAGTACCGGGACAGTATCAGGTCAGCCCCAGCATTTT.

The gene calls are TRBV19 and TRBJ1-6, with TRBD1 matching over 9 bases. This CDR3 has 13 residues. CDR1 LNHDA and CDR2 SQIVND come from the germline V gene (reference sequence). Trimming at V came to 6 bases and at J to 13 bases, leaving 7 bases not matched to a gene. CDR3 sequence: CASRRDRDDPLHF. The CDR3 bases are TGTGCCAGTAGGAGGGACAGGGACGACCCCCTCCACTTT.

This chain uses TRBV6-5 with TRBJ2-5; 8 bases are a match to TRBD1. The germline V gene encodes CDR1 MNHEY and CDR2 SVGAGI. This CDR3 comprises 15 residues. The J segment lost 6 bases and the V segment lost 2 bases, leaving 8 bases of the junction unmatched. CDR3 amino acids: CASSYPRQGSKTQYF. The CDR3 DNA sequence: TGTGCCAGCAGTTACCCAAGACAGGGGTCCAAGACCCAGTACTTC.

The CDR3 DNA follows: TGTGCCACCAGCAGTTATGAGGCGCCACATGGCTACACCTTC. This codes for CATSSYEAPHGYTF. The V gene is TRBV15, the J gene TRBJ1-2; D is undetermined. The CDR3 sequence is 14 residues long. The germline CDR1 and CDR2 sequences are LNHNV and YYDKDF (reference sequence). V was cut by 3 bases and J by 6 bases, with 14 bases left in between.

Details on this clone: Its ends do not fully match the called genes, so a read error is possible. The chain joins TRBV27 to TRBJ1-1; TRBD1 agrees at 9 bases. The CDR3 is 15 amino acids. The germline V gene has CDR1 MNHEY and CDR2 SMNVEV (reference sequence). Here the CDR3 reads CASSLFRDRVTEAFF. CDR3 in DNA: TGTGCCAGCAGCTTATTCCGGGACAGGGTCACTGAAGCTTTCTTT.

For the CDR3, the DNA is TGTGCCTGGAGCGACAGGGTAGCCGGGGCCAACGTCCTGACTTTC. It is translated as CAWSDRVAGANVLTF. The chain is built from TRBV30 and TRBJ2-6; 7 nucleotides line up with TRBD1. The trim removed 3 bases at V and 4 bases at J, leaving 6 bases unmatched. CDR3 size: 15 residues. Germline-derived CDR1 and CDR2 are GTSNPN and SVGIG (reference sequence).

The chain uses TRBV30 and TRBJ2-3, with no clear D. V shed 0 bases and J shed 5 bases, with 3 bases lying between them. CDR1 and CDR2 (germline): GTSNPN, SVGIG (reference sequence). The length of the CDR3 is 11 residues. The CDR3 spells CAWSVGDTQYF. The CDR3 DNA is TGTGCCTGGAGTGTCGGAGATACGCAGTATTTT.

This clone was seen many times. The genes are TRBV6-5 and TRBJ1-3; D not resolved. The V gene's germline CDR1 is MNHEY and CDR2 SVGAGI. With 6 bases removed from V and 0 bases from J, the gap between germline ends came to 9 bases. The CDR3 is made up of 14 amino acids. In DNA, the CDR3 is TGTGCCAGCAGCGGATCGGGCTCTGGAAACACCATATATTTT. Translation: CASSGSGSGNTIYF.

The V and J genes are TRBV7-2 and TRBJ2-7, with D possibly matching TRBD2 (6 bases). Trimming shortened V by 3 bases and J by 2 bases, and 11 bases separated the two germline ends. Per germline, CDR1 SGHTA and CDR2 FQGNSA. This CDR3 has 14 amino acids. CDR3 loop: CASSFNSGPYEQYF. As DNA, the CDR3 is TGTGCCAGCAGCTTTAATAGCGGCCCCTACGAGCAGTACTTC.

The chain is built from TRBV7-9 and TRBJ1-6, with TRBD1 as a possible D gene (5 bases). The germline gives CDR1 SEHNR, CDR2 FQNEAQ (reference sequence). The CDR3 loop spans 14 amino acids. The V end was cut by 5 bases, the J end by 8 bases, with 13 bases between. CDR3 sequence (DNA): TGTGCCAGCAGCGTAGACAGCTACCATTCACCCCTCCACTTT. Translating gives CASSVDSYHSPLHF.

The chain uses TRBV11-2 and TRBJ1-1, with D possibly matching TRBD1 (6 bases). Germline V gene data show CDR1 as SGHAT and CDR2 as FQNNGV. The CDR3 contains 15 residues. The V end was cut by 5 bases, the J end by 4 bases, with 17 bases between. The CDR3 region is CASSRITGLGTEAFF. The CDR3 DNA follows: TGTGCCAGCAGCCGAATCACAGGGTTAGGCACTGAAGCTTTCTTT.

The rearrangement links TRBV6-5 to TRBJ2-7; TRBD2 matches at 8 bases. CDR1 is MNHEY, CDR2 SVGAGI, per germline. The CDR3 runs to 14 residues. J lost 6 bases, V lost 6 bases, and 10 bases had no gene match. CDR3 region: CASRIAGSAVEQYF. CDR3 coding DNA: TGTGCCAGCAGGATAGCGGGGTCCGCTGTCGAGCAGTACTTC.

CDR3 amino acids: CASSRTLSGTGTDTQYF. The CDR3, as DNA: TGTGCCAGCAGCCGTACCCTGAGCGGGACCGGCACAGATACGCAGTATTTT. The J gene is TRBJ2-3, the V gene TRBV7-2; 7 bases are a match to TRBD2. The CDR3 spans 17 residues. The V gene end was trimmed by 5 bases and the J gene end by 1 base; junction bases not matched to a gene: 12. The germline V gene encodes CDR1 SGHTA and CDR2 FQGNSA. The full variable domain, in which reference TRBV7-2 and TRBJ2-3 provide the parts outside the CDR3, is GAGVSQSPSNKVTEKGKDVELRCDPISGHTALYWYRQSLGQGLEFLIYFQGNSAPDKSGLPSDRFSAERTGGSVSTLTIQRTQQEDSAVYLCASSRTLSGTGTDTQYFGPGTRLTVL.

This chain connects TRBV7-6 to TRBJ1-5; 7 positions match TRBD1. Germline-derived CDR1 and CDR2 are SGHVS and FNYEAQ. Trimming at V came to 2 bases and at J to 8 bases, leaving 0 bases not matched to a gene. The CDR3 consists of 12 residues. The CDR3 protein is CASSLQGEPQHF. The CDR3 region has the DNA TGTGCCAGCAGCTTACAGGGGGAGCCCCAGCATTTT.

The chain couples TRBV2 to TRBJ2-7; D is unresolved. Trimming stripped 4 bases from V and 0 bases from J, with 13 bases between. The germline V gene encodes CDR1 SNHLY and CDR2 FYNNEI. The CDR3 covers 15 residues. The CDR3 DNA sequence: TGTGCCAGCAGTGGTATGGTCCTCAGCTCCTACGAGCAGTACTTC. Its protein product is CASSGMVLSSYEQYF.

CDR3 residues: CASSLTDSQETQYF. The CDR3 DNA sequence: TGCGCCAGCAGCCTTACCGACTCTCAAGAGACCCAGTACTTC. The V gene is TRBV5-1, the J gene TRBJ2-5; D uncertain. Germline V CDR1 and CDR2: SGHRS, YFSETQ. V was trimmed by 4 bases and J by 2 bases, leaving 12 bases between them. The CDR3 is 14 residues long.

This chain links TRBV27 with TRBJ1-4; D possibly corresponds to TRBD1 (6 bases). The V and J ends lost 4 bases and 0 bases respectively, with 12 bases between them. Looked up from germline, CDR1 is MNHEY and CDR2 is SMNVEV (reference sequence). The CDR3 is 16 residues long. CDR3 DNA sequence: TGTGCCAGCAGTTCCACCAACAGGGCAACTAATGAAAAACTGTTTTTT. Its protein product is CASSSTNRATNEKLFF.

This clone was detected once. The chain has TRBV2 and TRBJ2-2, with 7 bases identical to TRBD1. The CDR3 consists of 15 residues. The germline V gene has CDR1 SNHLY and CDR2 FYNNEI. Losses at the gene ends were 6 bases for V and 0 bases for J; bases not matched to a gene: 4. CDR3 amino acids: CASRSGTANTGELFF. CDR3 bases: TGTGCCAGCAGGTCCGGGACAGCGAACACCGGGGAGCTGTTTTTT.

This clone is termed medium-sized. The gene calls are TRBV7-8 and TRBJ1-1; no reliable D call. Germline V lookup: CDR1 SGHVS, CDR2 FQNEAQ. The germline V and J ends were trimmed by 5 bases and 1 base, with 8 bases remaining between them. The CDR3 is 13 amino acids. The CDR3 region is CASSLEGNTEAFF. CDR3 nucleotide sequence: TGTGCCAGCAGCCTGGAGGGGAACACTGAAGCTTTCTTT.

The V gene is TRBV3-1 (or the pseudogene TRBV3-2), the J gene TRBJ2-3, with TRBD2 matching 9 bases. Germline V CDR1 and CDR2: LGHDT, YNNKEL (reference sequence). This CDR3 region has 16 residues. V dropped 0 bases and J dropped 6; count of bases not matched to a gene: 7. The CDR3 sequence is CASSQDRAGGGDTQYF. Here the CDR3 DNA reads TGTGCCAGCAGCCAAGATCGAGCGGGGGGAGGGGATACGCAGTATTTT.

The chain uses TRBV5-4 and TRBJ2-4, with a weak D call TRBD2 (6 bases). Germline V gene lookup returns CDR1 SGHNT and CDR2 YYREEE (reference sequence). Trimming left V 3 bases short and J 0 bases short, with 13 bases between. The CDR3 extends over 16 amino acids. This chain's CDR3 is CASSSRGALAKNIQYF. Written as DNA, the CDR3 is TGTGCCAGCAGCTCGCGGGGAGCACTAGCCAAAAACATTCAGTACTTC.

CDR3 DNA sequence: TGTGCCAGCAGGCCGGGACTAGGGAGGACCGGGGAGCTGTTTTTT. Translating it yields CASRPGLGRTGELFF. The chain uses TRBV27 and TRBJ2-2, with 8 bases matching TRBD2. This CDR3 is built from 15 residues. Looked up from germline, CDR1 is MNHEY and CDR2 is SMNVEV (reference sequence). The J segment lost 5 bases and the V segment lost 6 bases, leaving 8 bases of the junction unmatched.

This sequence joins TRBV7-3 and TRBJ2-3; 13 positions match TRBD2. Germline CDR1 SGHTA, CDR2 FQGTGA. CDR3 length equals 16 residues. V was pared by 5 bases and J by 4 bases, with 6 bases of the junction left unmatched. The DNA of the CDR3 is TGTGCCAGCAGCCGTGGACTAGCGGGAGTTTCAGATACGCAGTATTTT. Amino acids: CASSRGLAGVSDTQYF. The full variable domain, with the rest looked up from reference TRBV7-3 and TRBJ2-3, is GAGVSQTPSNKVTEKGKYVELRCDPISGHTALYWYRQSLGQGPEFLIYFQGTGAADDSGLPNDRFFAVRPEGSVSTLKIQRTERGDSAVYLCASSRGLAGVSDTQYFGPGTRLTVL.

The chain is built from TRBV19 and TRBJ1-5, with D perhaps matching TRBD1 (6 bases). This CDR3 comprises 16 residues. V dropped 9 bases and J dropped 3 bases, with 21 bases sitting between them. The germline V gene encodes CDR1 LNHDA and CDR2 SQIVND (reference sequence). DNA of the CDR3: TGTGCCAGCAAACGAGACGGACAGTTAAACAATCAGCCCCAGCATTTT. This codes for CASKRDGQLNNQPQHF.